These 28 T cell receptor beta chains originate from one sample sequenced in a study of cytomegalovirus exposure and HLA in healthy donors. PCR used 60 Vbeta primers and 13 Jbeta primers. Assay used: immunoSEQ multiplex PCR; TCRdb lists only in-frame clones, some missing. The table has about 160,000 clones, about 83% seen once; the top ten hold 0.85% to 1%. Input material: PBMCs. The source is a woman aged 25-40 years in good health and CMV-seronegative.

V is TRBV6-5 and J is TRBJ2-1, with 12 bases matching TRBD1. V was clipped by 2 bases and J by 9 bases; unmatched bases: 8. The CDR3 covers 16 residues. Germline CDR1 MNHEY, CDR2 SVGAGI. As DNA, the CDR3 is TGTGCCAGCAGTTACGAAGGGGGACAGGGGGCTGGTGAGCAGTTCTTC. It is translated as CASSYEGGQGAGEQFF.

The gene calls are TRBV5-6 and TRBJ2-7; D is uncertain. Trimming stripped 4 bases from V and 0 bases from J, with 5 bases between. The CDR3 loop spans 12 amino acids. Germline V lookup: CDR1 SGHDT, CDR2 YYEEEE. CDR3 nucleotide sequence: TGTGCCAGCAGCATCAACTCCTACGAGCAGTACTTC. Its protein product is CASSINSYEQYF.

The chain joins TRBV9 to TRBJ1-2; 9 bases map to TRBD1. The CDR3 spans 15 residues. V shed 5 bases, J shed 3 bases, and the junction held 8 bases outside the gene matches. Germline values: CDR1 SGDLS, CDR2 YYNGEE. The CDR3 bases are TGTGCCAGCAGTCCGGGGGACAGGGTCGACTATGGCTACACCTTC. As protein: CASSPGDRVDYGYTF.

Concerning this clone itself: One junction end does not reproduce the germline sequence, and a read error may be involved. The chain has TRBV5-1 and TRBJ2-3; the D is unclear. This CDR3 region has 13 residues. Germline V gene lookup returns CDR1 SGHRS and CDR2 YFSETQ. The CDR3 is CATSYGSTDTQYF. The CDR3, as DNA: TGCGCCACCAGCTACGGTAGCACAGATACGCAGTATTTT.

This chain uses TRBV10-3 with TRBJ2-1, with D perhaps matching TRBD1 (5 bases). Germline assignment: CDR1 ENHRY and CDR2 SYGVKD. The CDR3 contains 12 residues. Trimming stripped 3 bases from V and 8 bases from J, with 8 bases between. The chain's CDR3 is CAISDRVDEQFF. The CDR3 nucleotides are TGTGCCATCAGTGACAGGGTTGATGAGCAGTTCTTC.

This clone was seen only once. The chain combines TRBV7-9 with TRBJ2-5; TRBD2 might be the D (8 bases). The V end lost 5 bases, the J end lost 5 bases, and 12 bases lay between the germline ends. This CDR3 contains 13 residues. Germline V CDR1 and CDR2: SEHNR, FQNEAQ (reference sequence). CDR3 protein: CASSRGGQETQYF. The CDR3 DNA is TGTGCCAGCAGCCGGGGGGGACAGGAGACCCAGTACTTC. The variable domain in full, with the rest retrieved from reference TRBV7-9 and TRBJ2-5, is DTGVSQNPRHKITKRGQNVTFRCDPISEHNRLYWYRQTLGQGPEFLTYFQNEAQLEKSRLLSDRFSAERPKGSFSTLEIQRTEQGDSAMYLCASSRGGQETQYFGPGTRLLVL.

V usage is TRBV10-3 and J usage is TRBJ2-7; 15 positions agree with TRBD2. The CDR3 is made up of 18 amino acids. Per the germline V gene, CDR1 is ENHRY and CDR2 is SYGVKD. V dropped 3 bases and J dropped 3; count of bases not matched to a gene: 9. CDR3 bases: TGTGCCATCAGTGACGCCGGGACTAGCGGGAGGCTCTTCTACGAGCAGTACTTC. Translated, it gives CAISDAGTSGRLFYEQYF.

The chain couples TRBV2 to TRBJ2-1, with TRBD1 identical over 9 bases. V gave up 0 bases and J gave up 4 bases; unmatched junction bases: 1. The CDR3 extends over 15 amino acids. Germline assignment: CDR1 SNHLY and CDR2 FYNNEI. In DNA, the CDR3 is TGTGCCAGCAGTGAAGCGGGACAGGGTTACAATGAGCAGTTCTTC. It translates to CASSEAGQGYNEQFF.

This clone was seen once. This CDR3 is CASSYDRVSTEAFF. CDR3 nucleotide sequence: TGTGCCAGCAGTTACGACAGGGTAAGCACTGAAGCTTTCTTT. The V and J genes are TRBV6-5 and TRBJ1-1; 7 nucleotides line up with TRBD1. The V gene's germline CDR1 is MNHEY and CDR2 SVGAGI. The length of the CDR3 is 14 residues. V shed 2 bases, J shed 4 bases, and the junction held 4 bases outside the gene matches.

V gene TRBV19 combines with J gene TRBJ1-5, with TRBD1 identical over 7 bases. The CDR3 loop spans 14 amino acids. The V gene's germline CDR1 is LNHDA and CDR2 SQIVND (reference sequence). J gave up 2 bases and V 10 bases, and 8 bases lay outside the gene matches. The CDR3 DNA is TGTGCCACCTCGACAGGGCGAGGCAATCAGCCCCAGCATTTT. Translating it yields CATSTGRGNQPQHF.

The chain joins TRBV11-2 to TRBJ2-7, with 10 positions matching TRBD2. V lost 1 base to trimming and J lost 9 bases; unmatched junction nucleotides: 6. This CDR3 has 14 amino acids. Germline V CDR1 and CDR2: SGHAT, FQNNGV. Written as DNA, the CDR3 is TGTGCCAGCAGCTTAGGAGCGGGAGGGACGGGGCAGTACTTC. Residues: CASSLGAGGTGQYF.

The chain joins TRBV4-3 to TRBJ1-2; perhaps TRBD1 as D (5 bases). The CDR3 spans 14 residues. Between the trimmed V and J ends, which lost 1 base and 3 bases, there was a span of 9 bases. The germline V gene encodes CDR1 LGHNA and CDR2 YSLEER. CDR3: CASSQVRGHYGYTF. Here the CDR3 DNA reads TGCGCCAGCAGCCAAGTGCGGGGCCACTATGGCTACACCTTC.

This rearrangement joins TRBV11-1 to TRBJ2-7; 8 nucleotides line up with TRBD1. V shed 5 bases, J shed 8 bases, and the junction held 14 bases outside the gene matches. The CDR3 is made up of 15 amino acids. Germline V CDR1 and CDR2: SGHAT, FQDESV (reference sequence). CDR3 residues: CASSPPAVWTGQQYF. The CDR3 DNA is TGTGCCAGCAGCCCTCCGGCCGTCTGGACAGGGCAGCAGTACTTC.

This rearrangement joins TRBV6-1 to TRBJ2-2; tentative D call: TRBD2 (6 bases). This CDR3 comprises 16 residues. The V end was cut by 2 bases, the J end by 6 bases, with 16 bases between. CDR1 and CDR2 from the germline V gene are MNHNS and SASEGT. The chain's CDR3 is CASSEYDSGGAGELFF. DNA of the CDR3: TGTGCCAGCAGTGAATACGACTCCGGAGGGGCCGGGGAGCTGTTTTTT.

This chain joins TRBV18 and TRBJ2-5, with a weak D call TRBD1 (6 bases). CDR3 length equals 12 residues. Trimming removed 2 bases from V and 11 bases from J, with 12 bases in between. The V gene's germline CDR1 is KGHSH and CDR2 LQKENI. The CDR3: CASSPEGVKQYF. CDR3 DNA sequence: TGTGCCAGCTCACCAGAGGGGGTGAAGCAGTACTTC.

The chain couples TRBV4-1 to TRBJ1-5; D is ambiguous. Looked up from germline, CDR1 is MGHRA and CDR2 is YSYEKL. V gave up 9 bases and J gave up 4 bases, with 25 bases separating them. The CDR3 has 17 amino acids. CDR3 in amino acids: CASSEGGGSDLNQPQHF. The CDR3 DNA is TGCGCCAGTTCCGAAGGAGGAGGCTCAGACCTTAATCAGCCCCAGCATTTT.

V usage is TRBV7-2 and J usage is TRBJ2-7; D ambiguous. This CDR3 spans 11 amino acids. Trimming left V 6 bases short and J 4 bases short, with 7 bases between. Germline V gene data show CDR1 as SGHTA and CDR2 as FQGNSA. CDR3 amino acids: CASSNSYEQYF. The CDR3 DNA is TGTGCCAGCAGTAACAGTTACGAGCAGTACTTC.

The chain links TRBV13 to TRBJ2-5; 7 bases are shared with TRBD2. The CDR3 has 18 amino acids. Germline V gene sequence: CDR1 PRHDT, CDR2 FYEKMQ (reference sequence). V shed 3 bases, J shed 0 bases, and the junction held 13 bases outside the gene matches. The CDR3 region has the DNA TGTGCCAGCAGCTTTGCGCTAGCGGATTCGTGGAACCAAGAGACCCAGTACTTC. Its protein is CASSFALADSWNQETQYF.

The chain links TRBV25-1 to TRBJ2-3; TRBD2 matches 8 bases. The CDR3 totals 17 residues. J gave up 0 bases and V 6 bases, and 11 bases lay outside the gene matches. Germline assignment: CDR1 MGHDK and CDR2 SYGVNS. CDR3 sequence (DNA): TGTGCCAGCAGCGGCGGGGGGACTATAACTAGCACAGATACGCAGTATTTT. Protein sequence: CASSGGGTITSTDTQYF.

This clone showed up just once. Other DNA sequences in this sample translate to the same CDR3. V is TRBV7-9 and J is TRBJ1-6, with TRBD1 matching over 8 bases. The CDR3 loop spans 15 amino acids. J lost 6 bases, V lost 5 bases, and 6 bases had no gene match. Germline-derived CDR1 and CDR2 are SEHNR and FQNEAQ (reference sequence). CDR3 sequence reads: CASSPRDRPNSPLHF. CDR3 nucleotide sequence: TGTGCCAGCAGCCCCCGGGACAGGCCTAATTCACCCCTCCACTTT.

This sequence joins TRBV7-9 and TRBJ2-4; 9 nucleotides agree with TRBD1. In germline, CDR1 is SEHNR, CDR2 FQNEAQ (reference sequence). V shed 3 bases, J shed 1 base, and the junction held 1 base outside the gene matches. The CDR3 is 15 amino acids. CDR3 nucleotides: TGTGCCAGCAGCTTCGGACAGGGGGCCAAAAACATTCAGTACTTC. It codes for CASSFGQGAKNIQYF.

This chain connects TRBV10-1 to TRBJ1-3; D uncertain. The length of the CDR3 is 13 residues. V lost 3 bases to trimming and J lost 0 bases, with 3 bases between them. Germline assignment: CDR1 WNHNN and CDR2 SYGVQD (reference sequence). The CDR3 sequence is CASSEYSGNTIYF. Here the CDR3 DNA reads TGCGCCAGCAGTGAATACTCTGGAAACACCATATATTTT.

The rearrangement uses TRBV7-2 and TRBJ2-5; 9 bases align to TRBD2. CDR3 length equals 17 residues. Germline CDR1 and CDR2: SGHTA and FQGNSA. The J segment lost 4 bases and the V segment lost 0 bases, leaving 9 bases of the junction unmatched. This CDR3 reads CASSLAGAGGPGETQYF. The CDR3 DNA reads TGTGCCAGCAGCTTAGCTGGTGCGGGGGGGCCGGGAGAGACCCAGTACTTC.

Comments on this clone: In the same sample, other DNA sequences code for this CDR3. V gene TRBV27 combines with J gene TRBJ1-1, with 8 bases lining up with TRBD1. Germline V gene sequence: CDR1 MNHEY, CDR2 SMNVEV (reference sequence). Trimming cost V 2 bases and J 2 bases; bases outside gene matches: 4. The CDR3 length is 15 residues. The CDR3 coding sequence is TGTGCCAGCAGTTTAGGGACAGGTGGAAACACTGAAGCTTTCTTT. It is translated as CASSLGTGGNTEAFF.

As regards this clone: This specimen includes other DNA sequences encoding the same CDR3. The gene calls are TRBV29-1 and TRBJ2-7, with 8 bases fitting TRBD2. Germline CDR1 SQVTM, CDR2 ANQGSEA. Losses at the gene ends were 5 bases for V and 2 bases for J; bases not matched to a gene: 8. This CDR3 spans 14 amino acids. This CDR3 is CSVRGGREAYEQYF. The CDR3 nucleotides read TGCAGCGTTCGAGGGGGGCGGGAGGCCTACGAGCAGTACTTC.

The gene calls are TRBV2 and TRBJ1-1; possible D gene TRBD1, 6 bases. V was cut by 1 base and J by 4 bases, with 16 bases left in between. This CDR3 has 16 amino acids. Germline lookup yields CDR1 SNHLY and CDR2 FYNNEI. The CDR3 sequence is CASSEGVNRVVTEAFF. The CDR3 DNA sequence: TGTGCCAGCAGTGAAGGGGTTAACAGGGTGGTCACTGAAGCTTTCTTT.

The chain carries TRBV30 and TRBJ1-5; 9 nucleotides align to TRBD1. V shed 5 bases and J 6 bases; nucleotides not matched to a gene: 11. This CDR3 region has 15 residues. Germline CDR1 GTSNPN, CDR2 SVGIG (reference sequence). The CDR3 nucleotides are TGTGCCTGGGACCGGGGACAGGGTTATTTTCAGCCCCAGCATTTT. This encodes CAWDRGQGYFQPQHF.

This chain links TRBV15 with TRBJ2-3; 11 positions match TRBD2. After removal of 0 bases from V and 0 bases from J, the junction contained 2 bases not matched to a gene. Germline V gene data show CDR1 as LNHNV and CDR2 as YYDKDF (reference sequence). The CDR3 runs 17 residues. In DNA form, the CDR3 reads TGTGCCACCAGCAGAGATGGGACTAGCGGTAGCACAGATACGCAGTATTTT. Translated: CATSRDGTSGSTDTQYF.